The T cell receptor beta chain described here comes from a study of radiotherapy plus CTLA-4 blockade in lung cancer. The method was immunoSEQ multiplex PCR; TCRdb's version includes in-frame clones alone and lacks a portion of them. Of approximately 100,000 clones listed, roughly four fifths are singletons. On this clone: What it recognizes is unknown.

Trimming at V came to 5 bases and at J to 6 bases, leaving 10 bases not matched to a gene. The V gene's germline CDR1 is KGHSH and CDR2 LQKENI. The CDR3 consists of 14 residues. Regarding the study as a whole: Subsequent to radiotherapy plus ipilimumab, tumor-derived TCR clones underwent expansion in blood.

The genes are TRBV18 and TRBJ2-7, with 7 bases that match TRBD1. The source material was peripheral blood, sampled from a patient treated with radiotherapy plus ipilimumab. This sequence originates from a human donor with non-small cell lung cancer who had a partial response to radiotherapy plus ipilimumab. The CDR3 DNA reads as TGTGCCAGCTCAGAGGGGGCCCTCCTTCGCGAGCAGTACTTC. Its translation: CASSEGALLREQYF.